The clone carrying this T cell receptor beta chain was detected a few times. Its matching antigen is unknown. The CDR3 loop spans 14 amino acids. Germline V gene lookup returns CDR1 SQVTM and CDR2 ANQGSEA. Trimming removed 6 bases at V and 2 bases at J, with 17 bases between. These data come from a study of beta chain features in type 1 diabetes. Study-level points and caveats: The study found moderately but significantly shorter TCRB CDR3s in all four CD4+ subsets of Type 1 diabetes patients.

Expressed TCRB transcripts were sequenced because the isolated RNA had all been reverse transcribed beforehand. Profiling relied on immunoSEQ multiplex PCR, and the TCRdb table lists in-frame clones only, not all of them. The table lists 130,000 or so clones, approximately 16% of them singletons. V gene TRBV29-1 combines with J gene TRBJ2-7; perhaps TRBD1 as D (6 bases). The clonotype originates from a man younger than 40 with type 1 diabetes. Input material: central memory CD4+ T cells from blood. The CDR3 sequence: CSVFTGTRTYEQYF. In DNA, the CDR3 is TGCAGCGTATTTACCGGGACACGGACCTACGAGCAGTACTTC.